A single TCR beta chain is shown here with its context. The antigen is undetermined. These data come from a study of beta chain features in type 1 diabetes. Overall study context: The samples had around 98 million sorted cells examined in all. Notes on the study in general: Among type 1 diabetes patients, VDJ junctions had fewer insertions and more deletions.

The CDR3 totals 16 residues. CDR1 is SGHKS and CDR2 is YYEKEE in the germline V gene (reference sequence). V lost 3 bases, J lost 1 base, and 4 bases stayed unmatched. Expressed TCRB transcripts were sequenced, since all the RNA that had been isolated was reverse transcribed. Repertoires were generated with immunoSEQ multiplex PCR, while TCRdb's copy carries only in-frame clones and drops some. This table holds 160,000 or so clones, just over 9% found once. Over 95% purity was reached by all sorted populations. This receptor was obtained from a woman aged 18-30 years in good health. The gene calls are TRBV5-5 and TRBJ2-5; 12 bases line up with TRBD2. What was sequenced was central memory CD4+ T cells from blood. The DNA of the CDR3 is TGTGCCAGCAGCTCGGGACTAGCGGGCCGCCAAGAGACCCAGTACTTC. It codes for CASSSGLAGRQETQYF.